What follows are 14 T cell receptor beta chains derived from one specimen sequenced in a study of ipilimumab plus nivolumab after autologous stem cell transplantation (dated by TCRdb to 2020 to 2022). To prepare the library, the immunoSEQ multiplex PCR assay was applied. Drawn from immuneACCESS, this table holds only the in-frame rearrangements with V and J called that TCRdb kept. Clones are partly lost; checked studies trace under half to an unresolved V gene and leave the rest unexplained. The sample table lists about 84,000 clones, under 85% of them with a count of one. More than 2% of the sample goes to the ten largest clones. Here the sequenced sample was PBMCs, taken in a trial of ipilimumab plus nivolumab as post-transplant consolidation. Receptors originate from a male donor with diffuse large B-cell lymphoma.

The sample holds one count of this clone. This rearrangement joins TRBV7-2 to TRBJ2-3; D unresolved. V gave up 5 bases and J gave up 6 bases, with 6 bases separating them. The V gene's germline CDR1 is SGHTA and CDR2 FQGNSA. This CDR3 region has 11 residues. CDR3 amino acids: CASSVLDTQYF. The CDR3 DNA reads TGTGCCAGCAGCGTCCTCGATACGCAGTATTTT.

The CDR3 region is CASSPQGNEEAFF. The CDR3 bases are TGTGCCAGCTCACCCCAGGGGAACGAGGAAGCTTTCTTT. This chain connects TRBV18 to TRBJ1-1; D is possibly TRBD1 (6 bases). This CDR3 has 13 amino acids. Germline loops: CDR1 KGHSH, CDR2 LQKENI. V was pared by 3 bases and J by 8 bases, with 13 bases between.

This clone was seen a single time. V is TRBV18 and J is TRBJ2-7; tentative D call: TRBD1 (5 bases). The germline V and J ends were trimmed by 5 bases and 4 bases, with 24 bases remaining between them. The CDR3 has 17 amino acids. Germline CDR1 and CDR2: KGHSH and LQKENI. CDR3 coding DNA: TGTGCCAGCTCAACACAGGCAGACAGCCTTGGGGTATACGAGCAGTACTTC. It translates to CASSTQADSLGVYEQYF.

This clone appeared a single time. The V call is TRBV5-4, the J call TRBJ1-3; 9 bases are a match to TRBD1. After removal of 2 bases from V and 4 bases from J, the junction contained 1 base not matched to a gene. This CDR3 has 14 amino acids. Germline V gives CDR1 SGHNT, CDR2 YYREEE (reference sequence). CDR3 DNA sequence: TGTGCCAGCAGCTTCGGGACAGGGGGAAACACCATATATTTT. Protein sequence: CASSFGTGGNTIYF.

This clone was detected only once. CDR3 coding DNA: TGCGCCAGCAGACAGGGTGGGGGCTACACTGAAGCTTTCTTT. Translating it yields CASRQGGGYTEAFF. The chain joins TRBV10-2 to TRBJ1-1; D might be TRBD1 (6 bases). Trimming removed 6 bases from V and 3 bases from J, with 14 bases in between. This CDR3 contains 14 residues. CDR1 and CDR2 (germline): WSHSY, SAAADI.

The chain carries TRBV15 and TRBJ1-1; TRBD1 might be the D (5 bases). This CDR3 has 15 residues. V lost 3 bases to trimming and J lost 4 bases, with 15 bases between them. Germline V CDR1 and CDR2: LNHNV, YYDKDF (reference sequence). The DNA for the CDR3 is TGTGCCACCAGCAGGACTGGGTTTGGGGCCACTGAAGCTTTCTTT. Protein sequence: CATSRTGFGATEAFF.

This clone was counted between two and nine times. V is TRBV1 and J is TRBJ1-5; TRBD1 is the table's D call and was not checked against the DNA. TRBV1 is a recognized pseudogene. The CDR3 sequence is 12 residues long. DNA for the CDR3: TGCACCAGCACCAGAAGCAATCAGCCCCAGCATTTT. Translated: CTSTRSNQPQHF.

The chain combines TRBV11-2 with TRBJ2-5; the match to TRBD2 covers 7 bases. The CDR3 runs 15 residues. V was pared by 7 bases and J by 4 bases, with 12 bases of the junction left unmatched. Germline V lookup: CDR1 SGHAT, CDR2 FQNNGV. In DNA, the CDR3 is TGTGCCAGCACCGTCTCACTAGCGCCCAGAGAGACCCAGTACTTC. The encoded protein is CASTVSLAPRETQYF.

The gene calls are TRBV18 and TRBJ2-3; 12 nucleotides line up with TRBD2. This CDR3 has 16 amino acids. V shed 4 bases and J 6 bases; nucleotides not matched to a gene: 8. Per germline, CDR1 KGHSH and CDR2 LQKENI. The CDR3 is CASSLGLAGITDTQYF. CDR3 nucleotides: TGTGCCAGCTCACTCGGACTAGCGGGGATCACTGATACGCAGTATTTT.

The chain links TRBV6-4 to TRBJ2-1; TRBD2 matches 10 bases. Germline assignment: CDR1 MRHNA and CDR2 SNTAGT. CDR3 length: 15 amino acids. Trimming took 3 bases from V and 9 from J; bases not matched to a gene: 8. Here the CDR3 DNA reads TGTGCCAGCAGTGAGCGAGCGGGGGGGCCGGGTGAGCAGTTCTTC. It translates to CASSERAGGPGEQFF.

The chain recombines TRBV7-9 with TRBJ1-5; D not certain. V lost 3 bases, J lost 0 bases, and 9 bases lay in between. There are 15 residues in the CDR3. The germline V gene has CDR1 SEHNR and CDR2 FQNEAQ (reference sequence). CDR3 protein: CASSFGHNSNQPQHF. The CDR3 DNA follows: TGTGCCAGCAGCTTTGGGCACAATAGCAATCAGCCCCAGCATTTT.

The rearrangement joins TRBV19 to TRBJ1-2; 8 nucleotides line up with TRBD1. This CDR3 has 12 residues. Germline lookup yields CDR1 LNHDA and CDR2 SQIVND (reference sequence). The junction had 6 bases not matched to a gene; V was cut back by 6 bases and J by 9 bases. CDR3 amino acids: CASSITGGRYTF. CDR3 DNA sequence: TGTGCCAGTAGCATTACAGGGGGACGCTACACCTTC.

The chain links TRBV5-1 to TRBJ2-3; D gene uncertain. This CDR3 has 14 residues. V was trimmed by 0 bases and J by 2 bases, leaving 7 bases between them. In germline, CDR1 is SGHRS, CDR2 YFSETQ. CDR3 DNA: TGCGCCAGCAGCTTGGACAGAGTCACAGATACGCAGTATTTT. Protein: CASSLDRVTDTQYF.

In its sample, this clone was seen a few times. The chain has TRBV9 and TRBJ2-4, with TRBD1 as a possible D gene (5 bases). This CDR3 comprises 16 residues. Germline CDR1 SGDLS, CDR2 YYNGEE. V lost 3 bases and J lost 4, with 17 bases in between. The CDR3 sequence is CASSAGSRVPKNIQYF. DNA for the CDR3: TGTGCCAGCAGCGCGGGCTCCAGGGTTCCAAAAAACATTCAGTACTTC.